This is a list of T cell receptor beta chains from one sample in a study of T cells after somatic rescue of genetic block. Clones were sequenced by immunoSEQ multiplex PCR, and TCRdb holds only the in-frame ones, with some missing. The sample lists 11,000 to 15,000 clones, about 70% occurring once. Sequencing used peripheral blood mononuclear cells (PBMCs). These receptors were obtained from a boy aged 10-17 years. Each CDR3 is given with its conserved first and last residue. The order of the fields is D gene, V gene, clone size, J gene, CDR3 protein, CDR3 DNA. A D gene is named only where the DNA matches it firmly. Rows give clone size only sometimes, using once, few, many, or a class for an expanded clone.

d_call: NA
v_call: TRBV2
clone_size: NA
j_call: TRBJ2-6
cdr3_aa: CASSWTGANVLTF
cdr3_nt: TGTGCCAGCTCCTGGACGGGGGCCAACGTCCTGACTTTC

d_call: NA
v_call: TRBV6-1
clone_size: few
j_call: TRBJ2-4
cdr3_aa: CASSEAAAPQYF
cdr3_nt: TGTGCCAGCAGTGAAGCCGCTGCCCCTCAGTACTTC

d_call: TRBD1
v_call: TRBV5-1
clone_size: NA
j_call: TRBJ1-2
cdr3_aa: CASSLARGHGYTF
cdr3_nt: TGCGCCAGCAGCTTGGCCAGGGGGCATGGCTACACCTTC

d_call: NA
v_call: TRBV7-8
clone_size: NA
j_call: TRBJ2-4
cdr3_aa: CASSPFDREAKNIQYF
cdr3_nt: TGTGCCAGCAGCCCCTTTGACAGAGAGGCCAAAAACATTCAGTACTTC

d_call: TRBD1
v_call: TRBV30
clone_size: NA
j_call: TRBJ2-2
cdr3_aa: CAWSVPPGQGPPGELFF
cdr3_nt: TGTGCCTGGAGTGTACCCCCGGGACAGGGACCCCCCGGGGAGCTGTTTTTT

d_call: TRBD1
v_call: TRBV28
clone_size: NA
j_call: TRBJ1-2
cdr3_aa: CASSPPRQGIYGYTF
cdr3_nt: TGTGCCAGCAGCCCCCCCCGACAGGGTATTTATGGCTACACCTTC

d_call: TRBD2
v_call: TRBV27
clone_size: NA
j_call: TRBJ2-1
cdr3_aa: CASSFLMGWTSGKQQFF
cdr3_nt: TGTGCCAGCAGTTTTCTGATGGGTTGGACTAGCGGGAAGCAACAGTTCTTC

d_call: NA
v_call: TRBV7-9
clone_size: NA
j_call: TRBJ1-4
cdr3_aa: CASSLEGTGEKLFF
cdr3_nt: TGTGCCAGCAGCTTAGAGGGGACCGGGGAAAAACTGTTTTTT

d_call: NA
v_call: TRBV11-2
clone_size: NA
j_call: TRBJ1-2
cdr3_aa: CASSLDLGTFYGYTF
cdr3_nt: TGTGCCAGCAGCTTAGATCTCGGGACGTTCTATGGCTACACCTTC

d_call: NA
v_call: TRBV18
clone_size: NA
j_call: TRBJ2-5
cdr3_aa: CASSPLGGRETQYF
cdr3_nt: TGTGCCAGCTCACCACTGGGGGGCAGGGAGACCCAGTACTTC

d_call: NA
v_call: TRBV25-1
clone_size: once
j_call: TRBJ1-6
cdr3_aa: CASTLTGGGLNSPLHF
cdr3_nt: TGTGCCAGCACCTTGACCGGTGGTGGTCTTAATTCACCCCTCCACTTT

d_call: NA
v_call: TRBV10-3
clone_size: NA
j_call: TRBJ2-2
cdr3_aa: CAIPRAKGSTGELFF
cdr3_nt: TGTGCCATCCCGCGAGCGAAGGGTTCTACCGGGGAGCTGTTTTTT

d_call: NA
v_call: TRBV7-9
clone_size: NA
j_call: TRBJ2-7
cdr3_aa: CASSSDGLMGYEQYF
cdr3_nt: TGTGCCAGCAGCTCGGACGGCCTGATGGGCTACGAGCAGTACTTC

d_call: TRBD1
v_call: TRBV10-3
clone_size: NA
j_call: TRBJ2-2
cdr3_aa: CAISESRTGDTGELFF
cdr3_nt: TGTGCCATCAGTGAGTCGCGGACAGGGGACACCGGGGAGCTGTTTTTT

d_call: NA
v_call: TRBV15
clone_size: NA
j_call: TRBJ2-2
cdr3_aa: CATSRDRDYPHGELFF
cdr3_nt: TGTGCCACCAGCAGAGATCGAGACTATCCCCACGGGGAGCTGTTTTTT

d_call: NA
v_call: TRBV10-3
clone_size: NA
j_call: TRBJ2-7
cdr3_aa: CAISGRTTPSYEQYF
cdr3_nt: TGTGCCATCAGTGGAAGGACTACTCCCTCCTACGAGCAGTACTTC

d_call: NA
v_call: TRBV5-6
clone_size: NA
j_call: TRBJ1-5
cdr3_aa: CASSLGGGLFNQPQHF
cdr3_nt: TGTGCCAGCAGCTTGGGAGGAGGACTTTTCAATCAGCCCCAGCATTTT

d_call: TRBD1
v_call: TRBV5-1
clone_size: NA
j_call: TRBJ1-4
cdr3_aa: CASSLAGGDEKLFF
cdr3_nt: TGCGCCAGCAGCTTGGCAGGGGGGGATGAAAAACTGTTTTTT

d_call: TRBD2
v_call: TRBV5-1
clone_size: few
j_call: TRBJ2-1
cdr3_aa: CASSLLPTSGGDNEQFF
cdr3_nt: TGCGCCAGCAGCCTCCTACCCACTAGCGGGGGGGACAATGAGCAGTTCTTC

d_call: NA
v_call: TRBV10-3
clone_size: NA
j_call: TRBJ2-7
cdr3_aa: CAISESGGHYEQYF
cdr3_nt: TGTGCCATCAGTGAGTCCGGGGGTCACTACGAGCAGTACTTC

d_call: NA
v_call: TRBV11-2
clone_size: NA
j_call: TRBJ2-5
cdr3_aa: CASSLSAGGMKTQYF
cdr3_nt: TGTGCCAGCAGCTTATCGGCAGGGGGGATGAAGACCCAGTACTTC

d_call: TRBD1
v_call: TRBV6-1
clone_size: few
j_call: TRBJ2-3
cdr3_aa: CASKGQGHTDTQYF
cdr3_nt: TGTGCCAGCAAAGGACAGGGACACACAGATACGCAGTATTTT

d_call: NA
v_call: TRBV27
clone_size: NA
j_call: TRBJ2-3
cdr3_aa: CASSPKPWADTQYF
cdr3_nt: TGTGCCAGCAGTCCGAAGCCTTGGGCAGATACGCAGTATTTT

d_call: NA
v_call: TRBV19
clone_size: medium-sized
j_call: TRBJ2-1
cdr3_aa: CASSIDRTPPPVYNEQFF
cdr3_nt: TGTGCCAGTAGTATAGACCGGACCCCGCCGCCCGTCTACAATGAGCAGTTCTTC

d_call: TRBD1
v_call: TRBV7-9
clone_size: few
j_call: TRBJ1-5
cdr3_aa: CASSHGQGASQPQHF
cdr3_nt: TGTGCCAGCAGCCATGGACAGGGCGCCTCTCAGCCCCAGCATTTT

d_call: NA
v_call: TRBV7-9
clone_size: NA
j_call: TRBJ2-3
cdr3_aa: CASSSGNTDTQYF
cdr3_nt: TGTGCCAGCAGCTCCGGAAACACAGATACGCAGTATTTT

d_call: NA
v_call: TRBV10-3
clone_size: NA
j_call: TRBJ2-5
cdr3_aa: CAISETRVGGETQYF
cdr3_nt: TGTGCCATCAGTGAGACCAGGGTAGGAGGGGAGACCCAGTACTTC

d_call: NA
v_call: TRBV19
clone_size: NA
j_call: TRBJ2-5
cdr3_aa: CADPGTQYF
cdr3_nt: TGTGCCGACCCAGGGACCCAGTACTTC

d_call: NA
v_call: TRBV5-1
clone_size: NA
j_call: TRBJ2-6
cdr3_aa: CASSLVVGIAGANVLTF
cdr3_nt: TGCGCCAGCAGCTTGGTTGTGGGGATCGCTGGGGCCAACGTCCTGACTTTC

d_call: NA
v_call: TRBV7-7
clone_size: NA
j_call: TRBJ2-1
cdr3_aa: CASSLGIFNEQFF
cdr3_nt: TGTGCCAGCAGCTTAGGGATTTTTAATGAGCAGTTCTTC

d_call: NA
v_call: TRBV5-6
clone_size: few
j_call: TRBJ2-2
cdr3_aa: CASSLEANTGELFF
cdr3_nt: TGTGCCAGCAGCTTGGAAGCGAACACCGGGGAGCTGTTTTTT

d_call: TRBD2
v_call: TRBV7-8
clone_size: NA
j_call: TRBJ2-7
cdr3_aa: CASSLALAGGYEQYF
cdr3_nt: TGTGCCAGCAGCTTAGCGCTAGCGGGAGGCTACGAGCAGTACTTC

d_call: TRBD1
v_call: TRBV20-1
clone_size: NA
j_call: TRBJ2-7
cdr3_aa: CSAGTGGEQYF
cdr3_nt: TGCAGTGCTGGGACAGGGGGCGAGCAGTACTTC

d_call: TRBD2
v_call: TRBV18
clone_size: NA
j_call: TRBJ2-7
cdr3_aa: CASSPTSGRPSYEQYF
cdr3_nt: TGTGCCAGCTCACCAACTAGCGGGCGACCCTCCTACGAGCAGTACTTC

d_call: NA
v_call: TRBV7-6
clone_size: NA
j_call: TRBJ1-1
cdr3_aa: CASSLGRDMNTEAFF
cdr3_nt: TGTGCCAGCAGCTTAGGGAGGGACATGAACACTGAAGCTTTCTTT

d_call: TRBD2
v_call: TRBV19
clone_size: NA
j_call: TRBJ2-7
cdr3_aa: CASSIGPSGGYEQYF
cdr3_nt: TGTGCCAGTAGTATAGGCCCTAGCGGGGGCTACGAGCAGTACTTC

d_call: NA
v_call: TRBV7-9
clone_size: once
j_call: TRBJ2-3
cdr3_aa: CASSLGALSTDTQYF
cdr3_nt: TGTGCCAGCAGCTTGGGGGCACTTAGCACAGATACGCAGTATTTT

d_call: TRBD1
v_call: TRBV5-5
clone_size: NA
j_call: TRBJ1-5
cdr3_aa: CASSSSGTAFNQPQHF
cdr3_nt: TGTGCCAGCAGCTCGTCCGGGACAGCTTTTAATCAGCCCCAGCATTTT

d_call: NA
v_call: TRBV19
clone_size: NA
j_call: TRBJ2-7
cdr3_aa: CASSTSGVTYEQYF
cdr3_nt: TGTGCCAGTAGTACTTCCGGGGTTACCTACGAGCAGTACTTC

d_call: NA
v_call: TRBV7-9
clone_size: few
j_call: TRBJ2-1
cdr3_aa: CASSSEDSLNEQFF
cdr3_nt: TGTGCCAGCAGCTCCGAGGACAGTCTCAATGAGCAGTTCTTC

d_call: TRBD2
v_call: TRBV7-2
clone_size: few
j_call: TRBJ2-7
cdr3_aa: CASSSSGAHEQYF
cdr3_nt: TGTGCCAGCAGCTCGAGCGGGGCCCACGAGCAGTACTTC

d_call: TRBD1
v_call: TRBV10-1
clone_size: NA
j_call: TRBJ2-5
cdr3_aa: CASTGRDRGQETQYF
cdr3_nt: TGCGCCAGCACCGGCCGGGACAGGGGTCAAGAGACCCAGTACTTC

d_call: TRBD2
v_call: TRBV11-3
clone_size: few
j_call: TRBJ2-1
cdr3_aa: CASSFSGLAGYNEQFF
cdr3_nt: TGTGCCAGCAGCTTCTCGGGACTAGCGGGTTACAATGAGCAGTTCTTC

d_call: NA
v_call: TRBV11-3
clone_size: few
j_call: TRBJ2-1
cdr3_aa: CASSLGVYNEQFF
cdr3_nt: TGTGCCAGCAGTCTAGGGGTCTACAATGAGCAGTTCTTC

d_call: NA
v_call: TRBV11-2
clone_size: NA
j_call: TRBJ1-4
cdr3_aa: CASSPYVEKLFF
cdr3_nt: TGTGCCAGCAGCCCCTATGTTGAAAAACTGTTTTTT

d_call: NA
v_call: TRBV28
clone_size: NA
j_call: TRBJ1-5
cdr3_aa: CASRKGEGSNQPQHF
cdr3_nt: TGTGCCAGCAGAAAGGGTGAGGGCAGCAATCAGCCCCAGCATTTT

d_call: NA
v_call: TRBV19
clone_size: NA
j_call: TRBJ1-2
cdr3_aa: CASSILPAEPYGYTF
cdr3_nt: TGTGCCAGTAGTATACTCCCGGCTGAGCCCTATGGCTACACCTTC

d_call: NA
v_call: TRBV10-3
clone_size: NA
j_call: TRBJ1-4
cdr3_aa: CANSPEGREKLFF
cdr3_nt: TGTGCCAACTCTCCGGAGGGTAGGGAAAAACTGTTTTTT

d_call: TRBD1
v_call: TRBV30
clone_size: NA
j_call: TRBJ1-1
cdr3_aa: CAWSVQARGKAFF
cdr3_nt: TGTGCCTGGAGTGTACAAGCCAGGGGGAAAGCTTTCTTT

d_call: NA
v_call: TRBV6-5
clone_size: NA
j_call: TRBJ2-1
cdr3_aa: CASSYSTNYNEQFF
cdr3_nt: TGTGCCAGCAGTTACTCGACTAACTACAATGAGCAGTTCTTC

d_call: TRBD2
v_call: TRBV5-1
clone_size: NA
j_call: TRBJ2-7
cdr3_aa: CASSLQTSSKEQYF
cdr3_nt: TGCGCCAGCAGCCTACAGACTAGCTCCAAGGAGCAGTACTTC

d_call: NA
v_call: TRBV15
clone_size: NA
j_call: TRBJ1-2
cdr3_aa: CATSRDKGGNYGYTF
cdr3_nt: TGTGCCACCAGCAGAGATAAGGGGGGGAACTATGGCTACACCTTC

d_call: TRBD1
v_call: TRBV5-5
clone_size: NA
j_call: TRBJ1-1
cdr3_aa: CASSRQGVPRNTEAFF
cdr3_nt: TGTGCCAGCAGCCGACAGGGGGTCCCTCGGAACACTGAAGCTTTCTTT

d_call: NA
v_call: TRBV5-1
clone_size: NA
j_call: TRBJ2-7
cdr3_aa: CASSLPRGDYEQYF
cdr3_nt: TGCGCCAGCAGCTTGCCCAGGGGAGACTACGAGCAGTACTTC

d_call: TRBD1
v_call: TRBV9
clone_size: NA
j_call: TRBJ2-6
cdr3_aa: CASSVSLRDRDSGANVLTF
cdr3_nt: TGTGCCAGCAGCGTAAGCCTCCGGGACAGGGACTCTGGGGCCAACGTCCTGACTTTC